The T cell receptor (beta chain) described here comes from a study of blood T cell repertoires in COVID-19. As for the study in general: There were acute and convalescent COVID-19 samples, and they came from the United States, Italy and Spain.

V lost 4 bases, J lost 3 bases, and 6 bases stayed unmatched. CDR1 SGHRS and CDR2 YFSETQ come from the germline V gene. The CDR3 covers 15 residues. Source study methods: It was from reference gene primer amplification that nucleated cell counts were estimated. Repertoires were generated with immunoSEQ multiplex PCR, while TCRdb's copy carries only in-frame clones and drops some. The V and J calls and clone size come from that table; D and trimming were worked out from the DNA. The sample contains about 260,000 clones, approximately 91% of which appear only once. Seattle cases were enrolled at active infection and followed longitudinally.

This chain connects TRBV5-1 to TRBJ2-1; 8 positions agree with TRBD1. This receptor was taken from a woman in her twenties or thirties with COVID-19, enrolled during active disease. Sequenced sample: peripheral blood. The CDR3 region has the DNA TGCGCCAGCAGCAGATCCGGGACAGGCTACAATGAGCAGTTCTTC. The encoded protein is CASSRSGTGYNEQFF.